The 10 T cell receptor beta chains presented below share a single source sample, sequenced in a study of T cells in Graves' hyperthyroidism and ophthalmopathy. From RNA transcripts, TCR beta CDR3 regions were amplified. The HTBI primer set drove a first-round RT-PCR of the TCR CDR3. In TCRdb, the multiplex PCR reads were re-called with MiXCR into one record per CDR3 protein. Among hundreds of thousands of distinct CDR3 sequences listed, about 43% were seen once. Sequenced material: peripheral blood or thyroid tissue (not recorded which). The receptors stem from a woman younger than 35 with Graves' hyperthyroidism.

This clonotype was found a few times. The CDR3 loop reads CATARAVAYEQYF. Here the CDR3 DNA reads TGTGCCACCGCCCGGGCGGTTGCCTACGAGCAGTACTTC. This chain uses TRBV2 with TRBJ2-7; D unclear. The CDR3 runs to 13 residues. The germline CDR1 and CDR2 sequences are SNHLY and FYNNEI. V dropped 10 bases and J dropped 2 bases, with 15 bases sitting between them.

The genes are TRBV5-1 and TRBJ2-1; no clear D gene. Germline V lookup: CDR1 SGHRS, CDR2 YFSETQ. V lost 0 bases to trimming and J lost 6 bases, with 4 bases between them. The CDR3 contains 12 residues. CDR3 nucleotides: TGCGCCAGCAGCTTGGGGAGCAATGAGCAGTTCTTC. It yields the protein CASSLGSNEQFF.

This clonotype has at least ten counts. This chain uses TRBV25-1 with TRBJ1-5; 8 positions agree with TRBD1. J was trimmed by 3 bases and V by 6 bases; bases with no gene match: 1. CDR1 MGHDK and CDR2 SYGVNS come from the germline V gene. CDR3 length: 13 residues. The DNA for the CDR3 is TGTGCCAGCAGGGACAGGGACAATCAGCCCCAGCATTTT. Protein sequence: CASRDRDNQPQHF.

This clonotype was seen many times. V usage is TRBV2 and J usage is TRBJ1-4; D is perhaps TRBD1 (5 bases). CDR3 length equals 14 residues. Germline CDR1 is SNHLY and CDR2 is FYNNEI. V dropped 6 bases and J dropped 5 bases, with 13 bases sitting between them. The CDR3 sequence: CASSDADRNEKLFF. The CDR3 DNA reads TGTGCCAGCAGCGATGCTGACAGAAATGAAAAACTGTTTTTT.

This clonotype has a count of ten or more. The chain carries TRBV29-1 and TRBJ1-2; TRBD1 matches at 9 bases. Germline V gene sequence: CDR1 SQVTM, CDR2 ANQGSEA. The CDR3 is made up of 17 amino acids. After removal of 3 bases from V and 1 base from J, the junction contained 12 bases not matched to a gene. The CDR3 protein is CSVDGRGDRALNYGYTF. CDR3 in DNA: TGCAGCGTTGACGGAAGGGGGGACAGGGCGCTTAACTATGGCTACACCTTC.

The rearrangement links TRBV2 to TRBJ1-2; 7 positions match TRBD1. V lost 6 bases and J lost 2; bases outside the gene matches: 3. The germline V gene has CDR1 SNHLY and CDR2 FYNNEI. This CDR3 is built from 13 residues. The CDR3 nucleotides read TGTGCCAGCAGGACAGGGACCAACTATGGCTACACCTTC. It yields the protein CASRTGTNYGYTF.

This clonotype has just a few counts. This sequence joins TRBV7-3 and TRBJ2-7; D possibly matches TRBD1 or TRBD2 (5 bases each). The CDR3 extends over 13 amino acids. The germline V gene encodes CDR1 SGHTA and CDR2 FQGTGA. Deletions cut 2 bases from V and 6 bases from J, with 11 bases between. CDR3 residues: CASSLGSGTEQYF. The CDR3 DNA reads TGTGCCAGCAGCTTAGGATCGGGGACCGAGCAGTACTTC.

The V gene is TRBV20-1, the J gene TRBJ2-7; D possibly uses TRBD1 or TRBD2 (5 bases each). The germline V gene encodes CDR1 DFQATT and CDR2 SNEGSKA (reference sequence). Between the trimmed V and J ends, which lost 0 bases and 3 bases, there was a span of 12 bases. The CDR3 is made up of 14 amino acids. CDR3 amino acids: CSARDGGRYYEQYF. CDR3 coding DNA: TGCAGTGCTAGAGATGGGGGACGATACTACGAGCAGTACTTC.

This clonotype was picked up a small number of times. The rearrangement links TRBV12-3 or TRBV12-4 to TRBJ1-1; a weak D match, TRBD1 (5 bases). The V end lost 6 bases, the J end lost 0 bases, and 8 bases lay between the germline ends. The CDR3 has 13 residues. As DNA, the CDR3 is TGTGCCAGCAGACCACAGGTGAACACTGAAGCTTTCTTT. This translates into CASRPQVNTEAFF.

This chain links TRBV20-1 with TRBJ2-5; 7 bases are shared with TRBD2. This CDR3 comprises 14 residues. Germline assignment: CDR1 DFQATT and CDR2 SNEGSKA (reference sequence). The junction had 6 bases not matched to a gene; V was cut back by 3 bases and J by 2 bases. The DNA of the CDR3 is TGCAGTGCTAGTAAGACTAGCCAACAAGAGACCCAGTACTTC. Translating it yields CSASKTSQQETQYF.